The 3 T cell receptor beta chains below come from one sample, sequenced in a study of cytomegalovirus exposure and HLA in healthy donors. The method was immunoSEQ multiplex PCR; TCRdb's version includes in-frame clones alone and lacks a portion of them. The sample consists of around 200,000 clones, roughly four fifths of them appearing once. The sample comprised PBMCs. Every receptor here comes from a woman under 30 in good health and CMV-seropositive.

The DNA of the CDR3 is TGTGCCAGCAGTCGGACAGGGGGCTCCGGGGAGCTGTTTTTT. This codes for CASSRTGGSGELFF. This sequence joins TRBV6-5 and TRBJ2-2; 11 bases fit TRBD1. Germline V lookup: CDR1 MNHEY, CDR2 SVGAGI. The CDR3 is made up of 14 amino acids. With 5 bases clipped from V and 6 bases from J, the junction kept 2 bases outside the gene matches.

This clone occurred a few times. The J gene is TRBJ2-7, the V gene TRBV9; D is unresolved. The CDR3 contains 16 residues. Between the trimmed V and J ends, which lost 2 bases and 2 bases, there was a span of 17 bases. Per germline, CDR1 SGDLS and CDR2 YYNGEE. The CDR3 is CASSVRGTQDPYEQYF. The CDR3 coding sequence is TGTGCCAGCAGCGTTAGAGGCACCCAAGATCCCTACGAGCAGTACTTC.

This clone was detected only once. This chain links TRBV7-8 with TRBJ2-7, with D possibly matching TRBD2 (5 bases). V was pared by 2 bases and J by 2 bases, with 16 bases between. Germline values: CDR1 SGHVS, CDR2 FQNEAQ. CDR3 length: 16 amino acids. This chain's CDR3 is CASSLIEGKPTYEQYF. The CDR3 DNA reads as TGTGCCAGCAGCTTAATTGAGGGCAAGCCAACCTACGAGCAGTACTTC.